Sequencing of this T cell receptor (beta chain) was carried out in a study of blood T cells in healthy people across ages. Study context: Template switching caught about one barcoded beta molecule for each two T cells. The study's findings and limits: Conclusively comparing naive with antigen-experienced cells was impossible with unsorted PBMCs. The long-lived group displayed more naive CD4+ cells, plus higher diversity, than the aged donors did.

Primers used in a second PCR of about 7 to 12 cycles were a sample-barcoded 5' primer and a J-beta primer mix. TCRdb independently ran MiXCR on the 5' RACE reads; one entry per CDR3 protein. The sample contains under 800,000 distinct CDR3 sequences, 40% to 45% of which appear only once. The CDR3 length is 15 residues. The germline V and J ends were trimmed by 5 bases and 7 bases, with 18 bases remaining between them. Germline V lookup: CDR1 SGHTA, CDR2 FQGNSA. The sample holds a few counts of this clonotype. Its antigen is unidentified. The sequencing sample was made of blood. The sequence was collected from a woman aged 60-70 years in good health. V is TRBV7-2 and J is TRBJ1-5; weak D call: TRBD1 (5 bases). The CDR3 reads CASSLEQSGGQPQHF. DNA of the CDR3: TGTGCCAGCAGCCTTGAACAGAGCGGGGGACAGCCCCAGCATTTT.